The 10 T cell receptor beta chains below were found in one sample sequenced in a study of T cells in narcolepsy. The assay was immunoSEQ multiplex PCR, and TCRdb's table has in-frame clones only and misses some. The sample includes approximately 20,000 clones, about 90% of them seen just once. Sequenced material: CD45RA- memory CD4+ T cells from PBMCs. Receptors were obtained from a human donor with narcolepsy.

V usage is TRBV6-5 and J usage is TRBJ1-2, with D possibly matching TRBD1 (5 bases). The CDR3 contains 13 residues. Trimming left V 6 bases short and J 2 bases short, with 10 bases between. CDR1 is MNHEY and CDR2 is SVGAGI in the germline V gene. The DNA of the CDR3 is TGTGCCAGCAGCGACAGTTTCAACTATGGCTACACCTTC. Protein: CASSDSFNYGYTF.

The chain combines TRBV19 with TRBJ2-7; no clear D gene. Germline V gives CDR1 LNHDA, CDR2 SQIVND (reference sequence). The CDR3 is 15 amino acids. Trimming took 1 base from V and 2 from J, leaving 12 bases between them. The DNA of the CDR3 is TGTGCCAGTAGTATAGGGTCTAGAGGCCCCTACGAGCAGTACTTC. It encodes CASSIGSRGPYEQYF.

A note on this clone: Mismatch with germline at one junction end may stem from a read error. DNA of the CDR3: TGTGCCAGCAGCCTAGCGGGAGTCTACAATGAGCAGTTCTTC. This gives the protein CASSLAGVYNEQFF. The chain uses TRBV7-8 and TRBJ2-1, with TRBD2 identical over 10 bases. Per the germline V gene, CDR1 is SGHVS and CDR2 is FQNEAQ. The CDR3 extends over 14 amino acids.

This chain links TRBV4-3 with TRBJ2-1, with D perhaps matching TRBD1 (5 bases). Germline assignment: CDR1 LGHNA and CDR2 YSLEER. The CDR3 loop spans 14 amino acids. The germline V and J ends were trimmed by 4 bases and 6 bases, with 13 bases remaining between them. The CDR3 nucleotides read TGCGCCAGCAGCCGCATCGGGCAGGGCAATGAGCAGTTCTTC. Residues: CASSRIGQGNEQFF.

The chain joins TRBV5-4 to TRBJ2-3; 10 bases align to TRBD1. V shed 2 bases, J shed 4 bases, and the junction held 4 bases outside the gene matches. The germline V gene encodes CDR1 SGHNT and CDR2 YYREEE (reference sequence). The CDR3 is 15 residues long. In DNA form, the CDR3 reads TGTGCCAGCAGCTTCTTGGGACAGGGGTCAGATACGCAGTATTTT. Encoded protein: CASSFLGQGSDTQYF.

The chain uses TRBV30 and TRBJ2-7; 8 bases match TRBD1. The CDR3 extends over 15 amino acids. Germline V gives CDR1 GTSNPN, CDR2 SVGIG (reference sequence). Losses at the gene ends were 2 bases for V and 5 bases for J; bases not matched to a gene: 11. CDR3 residues: CAWSLTGGRFDEQYF. CDR3 coding DNA: TGTGCCTGGAGTCTAACAGGGGGACGTTTCGACGAGCAGTACTTC.

The chain joins TRBV28 to TRBJ2-1; TRBD2 aligns across 10 bases. V was pared by 6 bases and J by 7 bases, with 9 bases of the junction left unmatched. CDR3 length: 15 amino acids. Germline loops: CDR1 MDHEN, CDR2 SYDVKM. Here the CDR3 reads CASSRLSGRANEQFF. In DNA, the CDR3 is TGTGCCAGCAGCCGGTTAAGCGGGAGGGCGAATGAGCAGTTCTTC.

The chain is built from TRBV27 and TRBJ2-2, with D perhaps TRBD1 (6 bases). Trimming took off 0 bases at V and 4 bases at J, with 12 bases between the two ends. The CDR3 extends over 16 amino acids. CDR1 is MNHEY and CDR2 is SMNVEV in the germline V gene (reference sequence). CDR3 region: CASSLSLGAVTGELFF. CDR3 nucleotide sequence: TGTGCCAGCAGTTTATCACTGGGGGCGGTCACCGGGGAGCTGTTTTTT.

V and J are TRBV30 and TRBJ2-3; 7 bases map to TRBD2. The CDR3 spans 15 residues. Germline V lookup: CDR1 GTSNPN, CDR2 SVGIG (reference sequence). Losses at the gene ends were 2 bases for V and 4 bases for J; bases not matched to a gene: 9. The CDR3 sequence is CAWSQMGGSSDTQYF. The CDR3 region has the DNA TGTGCCTGGAGTCAAATGGGCGGGAGCTCAGATACGCAGTATTTT.

The chain employs TRBV27 and TRBJ1-1; D unclear. This CDR3 region has 13 residues. Germline V gene data show CDR1 as MNHEY and CDR2 as SMNVEV (reference sequence). Trimming stripped 5 bases from V and 3 bases from J, with 10 bases between. The CDR3 DNA reads as TGTGCCAGCAGTCCTCGGACCCACACTGAAGCTTTCTTT. Translated, it gives CASSPRTHTEAFF.